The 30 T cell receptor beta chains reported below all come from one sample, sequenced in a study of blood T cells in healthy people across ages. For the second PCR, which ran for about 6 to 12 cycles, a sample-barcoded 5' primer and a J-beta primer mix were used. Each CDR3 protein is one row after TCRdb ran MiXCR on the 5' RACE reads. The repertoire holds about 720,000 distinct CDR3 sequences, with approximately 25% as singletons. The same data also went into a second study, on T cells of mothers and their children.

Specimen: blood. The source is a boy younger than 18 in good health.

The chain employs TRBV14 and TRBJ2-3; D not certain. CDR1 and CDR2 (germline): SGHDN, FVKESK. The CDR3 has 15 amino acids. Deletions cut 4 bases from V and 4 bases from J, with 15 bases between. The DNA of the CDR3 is TGTGCCAGCAGCCGGAGCCAGGCATCGGCAGATACGCAGTATTTT. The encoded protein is CASSRSQASADTQYF.

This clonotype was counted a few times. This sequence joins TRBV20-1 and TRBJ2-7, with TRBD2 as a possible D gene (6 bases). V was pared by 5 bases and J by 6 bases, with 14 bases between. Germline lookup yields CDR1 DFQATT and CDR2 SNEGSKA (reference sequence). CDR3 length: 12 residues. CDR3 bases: TGCAGTGCTGTTGGGACTGCCGGCGAGCAGTACTTC. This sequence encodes CSAVGTAGEQYF.

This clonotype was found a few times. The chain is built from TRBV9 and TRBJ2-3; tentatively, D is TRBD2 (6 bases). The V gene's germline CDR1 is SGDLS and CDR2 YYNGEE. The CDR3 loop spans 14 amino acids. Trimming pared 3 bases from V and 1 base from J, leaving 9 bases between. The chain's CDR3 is CASSGLERTDTQYF. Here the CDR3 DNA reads TGTGCCAGCAGCGGACTAGAACGCACAGATACGCAGTATTTT.

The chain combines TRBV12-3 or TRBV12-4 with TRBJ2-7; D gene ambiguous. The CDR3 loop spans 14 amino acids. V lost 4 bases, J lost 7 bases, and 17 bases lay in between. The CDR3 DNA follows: TGTGCCAGCAGTTCCCAGAAGTTGGTTAATGAGCAGTACTTC. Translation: CASSSQKLVNEQYF.

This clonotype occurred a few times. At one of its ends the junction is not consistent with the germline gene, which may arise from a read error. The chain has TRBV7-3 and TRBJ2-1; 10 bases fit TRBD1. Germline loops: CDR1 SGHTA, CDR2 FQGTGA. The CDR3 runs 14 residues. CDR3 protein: CASSSLTGGNEQSF. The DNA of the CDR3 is TGTGCCAGCAGCTCCCTGACAGGGGGCAATGAGCAGTCCTTC.

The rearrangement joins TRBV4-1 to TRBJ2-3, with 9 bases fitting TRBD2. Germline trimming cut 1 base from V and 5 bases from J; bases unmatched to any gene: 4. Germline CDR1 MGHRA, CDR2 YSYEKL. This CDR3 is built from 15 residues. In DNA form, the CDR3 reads TGCGCCAGCAGCCAAGTAAGGCGGGAGGGAGATACGCAGTATTTT. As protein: CASSQVRREGDTQYF.

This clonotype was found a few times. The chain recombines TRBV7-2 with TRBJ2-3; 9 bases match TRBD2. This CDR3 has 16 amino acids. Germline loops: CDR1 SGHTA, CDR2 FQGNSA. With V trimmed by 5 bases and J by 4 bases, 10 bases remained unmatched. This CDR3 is CASSPQGGREPDTQYF. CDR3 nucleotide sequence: TGTGCCAGCAGCCCCCAGGGCGGGAGGGAACCAGATACGCAGTATTTT.

The CDR3: CASSFSTGYQETQYF. Written as DNA, the CDR3 is TGCGCCAGCAGCTTCTCGACAGGGTACCAAGAGACCCAGTACTTC. This chain links TRBV5-1 with TRBJ2-5; 7 bases are a match to TRBD1. The CDR3 consists of 15 residues. Unmatched junction bases numbered 4, after V lost 2 bases and J lost 0 bases. Germline V lookup: CDR1 SGHRS, CDR2 YFSETQ.

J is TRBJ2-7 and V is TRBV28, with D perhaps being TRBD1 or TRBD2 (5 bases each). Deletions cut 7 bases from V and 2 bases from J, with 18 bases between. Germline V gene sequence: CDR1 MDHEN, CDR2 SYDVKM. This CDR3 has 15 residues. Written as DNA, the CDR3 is TGTGCCAGCACCTTCTCCGGGACGGCTGCCTACGAGCAGTACTTC. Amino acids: CASTFSGTAAYEQYF. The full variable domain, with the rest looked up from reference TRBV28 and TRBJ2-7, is DVKVTQSSRYLVKRTGEKVFLECVQDMDHENMFWYRQDPGLGLRLIYFSYDVKMKEKGDIPEGYSVSREKKERFSLILESASTNQTSMYLCASTFSGTAAYEQYFGPGTRLTVT.

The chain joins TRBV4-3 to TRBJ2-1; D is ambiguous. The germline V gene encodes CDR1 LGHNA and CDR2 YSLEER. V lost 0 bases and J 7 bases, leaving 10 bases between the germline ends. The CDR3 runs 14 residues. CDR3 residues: CASSQDRLSNEQFF. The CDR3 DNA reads TGCGCCAGCAGCCAAGATAGGCTATCAAATGAGCAGTTCTTC.

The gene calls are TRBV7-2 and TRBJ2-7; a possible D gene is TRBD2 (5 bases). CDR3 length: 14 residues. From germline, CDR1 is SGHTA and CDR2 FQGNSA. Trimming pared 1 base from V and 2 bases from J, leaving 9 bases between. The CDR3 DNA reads TGTGCCAGCAGCTTAGGAGCGGTGCCCTACGAGCAGTACTTC. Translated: CASSLGAVPYEQYF.

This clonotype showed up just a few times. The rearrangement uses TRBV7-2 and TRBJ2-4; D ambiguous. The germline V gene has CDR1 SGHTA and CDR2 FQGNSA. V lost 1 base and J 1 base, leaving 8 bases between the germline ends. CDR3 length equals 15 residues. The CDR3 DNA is TGTGCCAGCAGCTTAGTGGTGGTTGCCAAAAACATTCAGTACTTC. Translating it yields CASSLVVVAKNIQYF. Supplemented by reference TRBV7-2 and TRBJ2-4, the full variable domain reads GAGVSQSPSNKVTEKGKDVELRCDPISGHTALYWYRQSLGQGLEFLIYFQGNSAPDKSGLPSDRFSAERTGGSVSTLTIQRTQQEDSAVYLCASSLVVVAKNIQYFGAGTRLSVL.

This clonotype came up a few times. The CDR3 DNA reads as TGTGCCAGCAGCCAACTAGGTACCAAAAACATTCAGTACTTC. It codes for CASSQLGTKNIQYF. The chain combines TRBV14 with TRBJ2-4; D gene unclear. V lost 2 bases to trimming and J lost 2 bases, with 7 bases between them. The CDR3 consists of 14 residues. Germline V gene lookup returns CDR1 SGHDN and CDR2 FVKESK.

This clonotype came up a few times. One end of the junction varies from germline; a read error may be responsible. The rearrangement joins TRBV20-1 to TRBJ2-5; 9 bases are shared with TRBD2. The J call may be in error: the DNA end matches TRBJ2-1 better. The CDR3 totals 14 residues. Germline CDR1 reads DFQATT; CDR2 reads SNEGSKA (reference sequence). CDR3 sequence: CSASGGGLAGEQFF. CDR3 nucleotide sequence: TGCAGCGCTAGCGGAGGGGGTCTAGCGGGAGAGCAGTTCTTC.

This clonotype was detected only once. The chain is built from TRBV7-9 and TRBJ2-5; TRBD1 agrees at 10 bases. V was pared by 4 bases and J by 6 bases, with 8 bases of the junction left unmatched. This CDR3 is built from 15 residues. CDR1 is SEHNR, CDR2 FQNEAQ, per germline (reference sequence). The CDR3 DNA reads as TGTGCCAGCAGCTCCCTGGGACAGGGGTTGAAGACCCAGTACTTC. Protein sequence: CASSSLGQGLKTQYF.

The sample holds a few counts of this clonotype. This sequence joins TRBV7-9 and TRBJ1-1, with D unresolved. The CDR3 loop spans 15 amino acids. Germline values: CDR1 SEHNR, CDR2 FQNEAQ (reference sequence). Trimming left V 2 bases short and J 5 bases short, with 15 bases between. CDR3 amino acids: CASSLYGRTGTEAFF. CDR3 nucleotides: TGTGCCAGCAGCTTATACGGCAGGACGGGGACTGAAGCTTTCTTT.

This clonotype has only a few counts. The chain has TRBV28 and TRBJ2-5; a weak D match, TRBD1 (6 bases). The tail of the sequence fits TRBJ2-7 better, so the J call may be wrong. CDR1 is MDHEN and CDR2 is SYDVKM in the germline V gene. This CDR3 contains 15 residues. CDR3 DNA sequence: TGTGCCAGCAGTTTAGAGTCCGCAGGGGTGTACGAGCAGTACTTC. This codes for CASSLESAGVYEQYF.

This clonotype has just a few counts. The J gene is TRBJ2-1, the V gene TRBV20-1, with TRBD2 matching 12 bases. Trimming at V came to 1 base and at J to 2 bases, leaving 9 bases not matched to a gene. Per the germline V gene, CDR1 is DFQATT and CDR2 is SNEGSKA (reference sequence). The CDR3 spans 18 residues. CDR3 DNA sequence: TGCAGTGCTAGAGTGCTAGCGGGAGGGCCTGGGGCCTACAATGAGCAGTTCTTC. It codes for CSARVLAGGPGAYNEQFF.

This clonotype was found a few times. CDR3 DNA: TGTGCCAGCATAGCCGAGACAGACCTCTACAATGAGCAGTTCTTC. It is translated as CASIAETDLYNEQFF. The rearrangement links TRBV6-2 or TRBV6-3 to TRBJ2-1, with D possibly TRBD1 on 5 matching bases. The CDR3 has 15 residues. CDR1 is MNHEY, CDR2 SVGEGT, per germline. The V gene lost 7 bases and the J gene lost 3 bases, with 16 bases spanning the gap.

As DNA, the CDR3 is TGTGCCAGTAGTTCCGAGGACAGGGGCGAACTCTCTGGAAACACCATATATTTT. It is translated as CASSSEDRGELSGNTIYF. This chain joins TRBV19 and TRBJ1-3; 9 positions match TRBD1. CDR1 LNHDA and CDR2 SQIVND come from the germline V gene (reference sequence). The CDR3 is 18 amino acids. The V segment lost 5 bases and the J segment 0 bases; nucleotides outside the gene matches: 11.

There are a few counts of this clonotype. As DNA, the CDR3 is TGCAGTGCTAGTTCCTGGACAGCTAGCCCAGATACGCAGTATTTT. Translating it yields CSASSWTASPDTQYF. This chain links TRBV20-1 with TRBJ2-3, with a weak D call TRBD1 (6 bases). The CDR3 runs 15 residues. The germline V and J ends were trimmed by 3 bases and 4 bases, with 17 bases remaining between them. The germline gives CDR1 DFQATT, CDR2 SNEGSKA (reference sequence).

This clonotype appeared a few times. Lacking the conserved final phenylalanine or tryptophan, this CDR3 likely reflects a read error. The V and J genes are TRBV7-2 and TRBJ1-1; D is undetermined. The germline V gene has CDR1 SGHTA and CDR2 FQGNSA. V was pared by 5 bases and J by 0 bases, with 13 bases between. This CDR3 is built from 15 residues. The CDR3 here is CASSSWAGVNTEAFL. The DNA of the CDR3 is TGTGCCAGCAGCAGCTGGGCCGGGGTGAACACTGAAGCTTTCCTT.

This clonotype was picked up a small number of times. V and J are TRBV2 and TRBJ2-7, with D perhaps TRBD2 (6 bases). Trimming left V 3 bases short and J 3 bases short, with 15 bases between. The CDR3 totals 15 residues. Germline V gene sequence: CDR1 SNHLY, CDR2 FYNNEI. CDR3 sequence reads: CASSDPGLGGYEQYF. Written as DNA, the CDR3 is TGTGCCAGCAGTGACCCGGGACTTGGGGGCTACGAGCAGTACTTC. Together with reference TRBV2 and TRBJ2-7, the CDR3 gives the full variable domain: EPEVTQTPSHQVTQMGQEVILRCVPISNHLYFYWYRQILGQKVEFLVSFYNNEISEKSEIFDDQFSVERPDGSNFTLKIRSTKLEDSAMYFCASSDPGLGGYEQYFGPGTRLTVT.

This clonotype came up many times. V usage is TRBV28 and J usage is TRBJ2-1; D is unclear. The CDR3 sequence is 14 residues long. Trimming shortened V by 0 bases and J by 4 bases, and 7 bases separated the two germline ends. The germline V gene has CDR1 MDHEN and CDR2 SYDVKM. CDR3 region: CASSLWGAYNEQFF. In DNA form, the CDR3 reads TGTGCCAGCAGTTTATGGGGTGCTTACAATGAGCAGTTCTTC.

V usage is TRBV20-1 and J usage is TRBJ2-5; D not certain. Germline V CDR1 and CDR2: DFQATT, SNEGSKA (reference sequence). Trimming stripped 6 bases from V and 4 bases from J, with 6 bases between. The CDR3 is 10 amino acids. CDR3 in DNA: TGCAGTGCCCAGCGAGAGACCCAGTACTTC. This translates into CSAQRETQYF.

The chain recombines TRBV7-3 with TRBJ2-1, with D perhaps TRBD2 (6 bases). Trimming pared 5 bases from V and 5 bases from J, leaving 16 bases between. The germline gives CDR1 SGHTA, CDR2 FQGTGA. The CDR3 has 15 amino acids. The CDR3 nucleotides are TGTGCCAGCAGCCCAACTAGCAAGAGGGACAATGAGCAGTTCTTC. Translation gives CASSPTSKRDNEQFF. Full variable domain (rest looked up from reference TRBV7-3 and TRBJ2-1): GAGVSQTPSNKVTEKGKYVELRCDPISGHTALYWYRQSLGQGPEFLIYFQGTGAADDSGLPNDRFFAVRPEGSVSTLKIQRTERGDSAVYLCASSPTSKRDNEQFFGPGTRLTVL.

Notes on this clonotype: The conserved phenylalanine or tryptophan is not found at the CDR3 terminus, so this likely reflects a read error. CDR3 region: CSARVGGADTQYL. CDR3 DNA sequence: TGCAGTGCTAGAGTGGGTGGGGCGGATACGCAGTATCTT. V is TRBV20-1 and J is TRBJ2-3, with D possibly TRBD1 on 5 matching bases. Germline values: CDR1 DFQATT, CDR2 SNEGSKA (reference sequence). There are 13 residues in the CDR3. V was trimmed by 1 base and J by 6 bases, leaving 11 bases between them.

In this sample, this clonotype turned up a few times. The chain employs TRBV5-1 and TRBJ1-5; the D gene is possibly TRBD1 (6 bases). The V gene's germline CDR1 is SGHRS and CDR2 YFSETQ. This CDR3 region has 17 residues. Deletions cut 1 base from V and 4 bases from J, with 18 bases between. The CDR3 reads CASSLSGDKNPNQPQHF. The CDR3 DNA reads TGCGCCAGCAGCTTGTCGGGGGACAAAAACCCAAATCAGCCCCAGCATTTT.

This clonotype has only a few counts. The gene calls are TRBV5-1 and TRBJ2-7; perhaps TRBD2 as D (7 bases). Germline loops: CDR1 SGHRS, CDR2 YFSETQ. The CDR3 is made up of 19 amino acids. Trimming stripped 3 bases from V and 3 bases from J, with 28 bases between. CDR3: CASSWGGRGRDSAGYEQYF. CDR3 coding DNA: TGCGCCAGCAGCTGGGGGGGCCGAGGCCGGGACTCAGCCGGCTACGAGCAGTACTTC.

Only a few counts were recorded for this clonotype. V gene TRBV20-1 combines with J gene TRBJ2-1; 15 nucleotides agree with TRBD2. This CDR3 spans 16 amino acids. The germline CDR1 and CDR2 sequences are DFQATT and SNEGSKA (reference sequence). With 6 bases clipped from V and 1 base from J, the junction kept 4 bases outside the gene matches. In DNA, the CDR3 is TGCAGTGCCATCGGGACTAGCGGGAGGTCCTACAATGAGCAGTTCTTC. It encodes CSAIGTSGRSYNEQFF.